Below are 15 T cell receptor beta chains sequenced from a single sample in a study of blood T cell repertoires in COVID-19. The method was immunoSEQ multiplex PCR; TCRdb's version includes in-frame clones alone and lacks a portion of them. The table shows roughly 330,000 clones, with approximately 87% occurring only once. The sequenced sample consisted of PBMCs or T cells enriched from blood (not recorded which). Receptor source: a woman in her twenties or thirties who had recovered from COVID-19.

DNA of the CDR3: TGCGCCAGAGAACAGGGGAGGAACGGCTATGGCTACACCTTC. The encoded protein is CAREQGRNGYGYTF. The chain is built from TRBV10-1 and TRBJ1-2; 7 bases match TRBD1. V trimming: 9 bases; J trimming: 4 bases; junction bases outside the gene matches: 11. The CDR3 length is 14 residues. Germline CDR1 is WNHNN and CDR2 is SYGVQD (reference sequence).

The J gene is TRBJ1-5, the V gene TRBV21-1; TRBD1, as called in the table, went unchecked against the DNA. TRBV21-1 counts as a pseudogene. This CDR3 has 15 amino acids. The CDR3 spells CASSKDRGRRQPQHF. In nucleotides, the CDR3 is TGTGCCAGCAGCAAGGACAGGGGGCGTCGACAGCCCCAGCATTTT.

Here the CDR3 DNA reads TGTGCCAGCAGCTTGGGGACTAGCGGGGGTGGCTCCTACGAGCAGTACTTC. The encoded protein is CASSLGTSGGGSYEQYF. The V gene is TRBV5-4, the J gene TRBJ2-7; 13 nucleotides match TRBD2. V lost 0 bases, J lost 0 bases, and 3 bases stayed unmatched. CDR1 SGHNT and CDR2 YYREEE come from the germline V gene (reference sequence). The CDR3 consists of 17 residues.

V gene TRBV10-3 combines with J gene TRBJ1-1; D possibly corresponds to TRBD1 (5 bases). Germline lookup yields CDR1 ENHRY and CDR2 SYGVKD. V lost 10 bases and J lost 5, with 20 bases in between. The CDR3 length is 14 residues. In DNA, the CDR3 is TGTGCCACCTGGGATGTAAATAGGGGTACTGAAGCTTTCTTT. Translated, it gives CATWDVNRGTEAFF.

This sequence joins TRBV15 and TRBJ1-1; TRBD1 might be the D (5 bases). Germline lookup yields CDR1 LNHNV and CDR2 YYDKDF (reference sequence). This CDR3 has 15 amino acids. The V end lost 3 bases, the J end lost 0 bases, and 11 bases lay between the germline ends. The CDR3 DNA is TGTGCCACCAGCAGGGGGGGGGTGATGAACACTGAAGCTTTCTTT. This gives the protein CATSRGGVMNTEAFF.

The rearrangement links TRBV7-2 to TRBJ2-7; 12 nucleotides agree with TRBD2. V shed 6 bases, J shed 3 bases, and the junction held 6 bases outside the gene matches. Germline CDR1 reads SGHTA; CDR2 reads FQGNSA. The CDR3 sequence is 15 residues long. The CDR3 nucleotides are TGTGCCAGCAGAAGACTAGCGGGGGCCCGCTACGAGCAGTACTTC. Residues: CASRRLAGARYEQYF. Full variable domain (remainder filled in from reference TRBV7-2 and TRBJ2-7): GAGVSQSPSNKVTEKGKDVELRCDPISGHTALYWYRQSLGQGLEFLIYFQGNSAPDKSGLPSDRFSAERTGGSVSTLTIQRTQQEDSAVYLCASRRLAGARYEQYFGPGTRLTVT.

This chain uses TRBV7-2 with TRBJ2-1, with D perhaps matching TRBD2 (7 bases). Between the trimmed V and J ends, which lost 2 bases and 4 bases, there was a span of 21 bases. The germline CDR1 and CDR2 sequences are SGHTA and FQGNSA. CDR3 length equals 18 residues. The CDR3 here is CASSLIGGGPWGYNEQFF. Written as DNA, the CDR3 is TGTGCCAGCAGCTTAATTGGCGGGGGCCCATGGGGTTACAATGAGCAGTTCTTC.

CDR3 protein: CASSFRGTQETQYF. CDR3 DNA: TGCGCCAGCAGCTTCAGGGGAACTCAAGAGACCCAGTACTTC. The J gene is TRBJ2-5, the V gene TRBV5-1, with TRBD1 as a possible D gene (6 bases). The CDR3 sequence is 14 residues long. The germline gives CDR1 SGHRS, CDR2 YFSETQ. Trimming stripped 2 bases from V and 2 bases from J, with 10 bases between.

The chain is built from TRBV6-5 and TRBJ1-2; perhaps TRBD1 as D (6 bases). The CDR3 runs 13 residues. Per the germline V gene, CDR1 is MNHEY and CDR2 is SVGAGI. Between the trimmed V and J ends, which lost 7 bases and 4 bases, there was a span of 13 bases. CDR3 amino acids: CASKFDRSYGYTF. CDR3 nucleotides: TGTGCCAGCAAATTCGACAGGAGCTATGGCTACACCTTC.

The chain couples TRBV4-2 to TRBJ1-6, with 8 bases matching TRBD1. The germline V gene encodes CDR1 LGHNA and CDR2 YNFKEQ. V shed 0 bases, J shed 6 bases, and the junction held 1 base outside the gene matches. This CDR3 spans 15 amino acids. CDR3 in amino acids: CASSQEDRVNSPLHF. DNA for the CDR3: TGTGCCAGCAGCCAAGAGGACAGGGTTAATTCACCCCTCCACTTT.

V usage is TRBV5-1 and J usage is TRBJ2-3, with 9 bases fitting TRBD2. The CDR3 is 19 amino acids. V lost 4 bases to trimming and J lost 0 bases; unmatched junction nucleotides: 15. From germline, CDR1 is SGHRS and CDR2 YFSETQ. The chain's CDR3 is CASSRSQRGVLSSTDTQYF. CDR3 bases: TGCGCCAGCAGCCGGAGTCAGCGGGGGGTCTTATCTAGCACAGATACGCAGTATTTT.

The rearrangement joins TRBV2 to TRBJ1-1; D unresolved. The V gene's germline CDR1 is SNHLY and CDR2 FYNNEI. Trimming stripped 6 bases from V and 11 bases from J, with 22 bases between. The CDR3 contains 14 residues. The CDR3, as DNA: TGTGCCAGCAGCCACAACAAAGAGGGTGGGGTGGCTTTCTTT. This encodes CASSHNKEGGVAFF. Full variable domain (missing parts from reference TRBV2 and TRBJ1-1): EPEVTQTPSHQVTQMGQEVILRCVPISNHLYFYWYRQILGQKVEFLVSFYNNEISEKSEIFDDQFSVERPDGSNFTLKIRSTKLEDSAMYFCASSHNKEGGVAFFGQGTRLTVV.

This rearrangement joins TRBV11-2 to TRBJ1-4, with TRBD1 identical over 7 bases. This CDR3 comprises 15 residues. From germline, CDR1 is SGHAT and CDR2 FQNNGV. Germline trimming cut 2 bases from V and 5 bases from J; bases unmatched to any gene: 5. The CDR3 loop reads CASSLRGQKNEKLFF. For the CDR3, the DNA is TGTGCCAGCAGCTTACGGGGACAGAAAAATGAAAAACTGTTTTTT. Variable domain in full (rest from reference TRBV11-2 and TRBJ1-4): EAGVAQSPRYKIIEKRQSVAFWCNPISGHATLYWYQQILGQGPKLLIQFQNNGVVDDSQLPKDRFSAERLKGVDSTLKIQPAKLEDSAVYLCASSLRGQKNEKLFFGSGTQLSVL.

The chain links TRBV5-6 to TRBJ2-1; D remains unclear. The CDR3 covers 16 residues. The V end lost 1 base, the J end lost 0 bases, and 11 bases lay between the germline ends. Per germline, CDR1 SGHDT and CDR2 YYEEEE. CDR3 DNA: TGTGCCAGCAGCTTGAGCCCACGGAGCTCCTACAATGAGCAGTTCTTC. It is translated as CASSLSPRSSYNEQFF.

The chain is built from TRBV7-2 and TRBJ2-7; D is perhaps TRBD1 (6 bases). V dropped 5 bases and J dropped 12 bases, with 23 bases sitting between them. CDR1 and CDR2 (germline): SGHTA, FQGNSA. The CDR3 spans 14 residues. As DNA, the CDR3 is TGTGCCAGCAGCGCCATAGGACAGCGGCGGAGATGGTACTTC. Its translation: CASSAIGQRRRWYF.